Following are 3 T cell receptor beta chains from one sample sequenced in a study of cytomegalovirus exposure and HLA in healthy donors. PCR used 60 Vbeta primers and 13 Jbeta primers. Produced via immunoSEQ multiplex PCR; TCRdb's table is partial and in-frame only. The data contain about 140,000 clones, 70% to 90% of them singletons. The source material was PBMCs. The origin of the receptors is a man aged 45 to 65 in good health and CMV-seronegative.

The J gene is TRBJ2-3, the V gene TRBV4-2, with a possible D match to TRBD2 (6 bases). V was pared by 2 bases and J by 4 bases, with 16 bases between. CDR1 LGHNA and CDR2 YNFKEQ come from the germline V gene. There are 16 residues in the CDR3. CDR3 nucleotide sequence: TGTGCCAGCAGCCAACGGCCCCAGGGAGGCGCAGATACGCAGTATTTT. It specifies CASSQRPQGGADTQYF.

The V call is TRBV5-4, the J call TRBJ2-3; D gene unclear. With 2 bases removed from V and 1 base from J, the gap between germline ends came to 5 bases. The CDR3 has 13 amino acids. CDR1 and CDR2 from the germline V gene are SGHNT and YYREEE (reference sequence). The CDR3 sequence is CASSFTGTDTQYF. CDR3 DNA sequence: TGTGCCAGCAGCTTCACGGGCACAGATACGCAGTATTTT.

Of note for this clone: This CDR3 is missing its conserved last phenylalanine or tryptophan, likely due to a read error. The rearrangement links TRBV5-4 to TRBJ2-7; 7 positions match TRBD1. V lost 5 bases, J lost 0 bases, and 8 bases stayed unmatched. Germline-derived CDR1 and CDR2 are SGHNT and YYREEE (reference sequence). The CDR3 has 15 residues. The CDR3 here is CASRQDRETSYEQYL. The CDR3 region has the DNA TGTGCCAGCAGGCAAGACAGGGAAACCTCCTACGAGCAGTACCTC.